This TCR beta chain was retrieved from a study of T cells after yellow fever vaccination. The CDR3 is 13 residues long. Germline V gene lookup returns CDR1 KGHSH and CDR2 LQKENI. Trimming shortened V by 2 bases and J by 5 bases, and 9 bases separated the two germline ends. This clonotype was seen just once. The antigen is undetermined. Study results and limitations: A large majority of primary-vaccination clones showed up again after the booster (roughly 96% CD4, around 90% CD8). A small proportion of clonotypes was detected in both the CD4 and CD8 compartments.

TCRdb passed the 5' RACE reads through MiXCR, listing each CDR3 protein once. The sample shows just under 600,000 distinct CDR3 sequences, 13% of them seen only once. The TCR originated in a young man who received the YFV17D yellow fever vaccine. The J gene is TRBJ1-2, the V gene TRBV18, with D possibly TRBD1 on 6 matching bases. The sample here was PBMCs, taken on the day of the yellow fever booster vaccination. The CDR3 bases are TGTGCCAGCTCACCAGAACAGGGTTATGGCTACACCTTC. As protein: CASSPEQGYGYTF.